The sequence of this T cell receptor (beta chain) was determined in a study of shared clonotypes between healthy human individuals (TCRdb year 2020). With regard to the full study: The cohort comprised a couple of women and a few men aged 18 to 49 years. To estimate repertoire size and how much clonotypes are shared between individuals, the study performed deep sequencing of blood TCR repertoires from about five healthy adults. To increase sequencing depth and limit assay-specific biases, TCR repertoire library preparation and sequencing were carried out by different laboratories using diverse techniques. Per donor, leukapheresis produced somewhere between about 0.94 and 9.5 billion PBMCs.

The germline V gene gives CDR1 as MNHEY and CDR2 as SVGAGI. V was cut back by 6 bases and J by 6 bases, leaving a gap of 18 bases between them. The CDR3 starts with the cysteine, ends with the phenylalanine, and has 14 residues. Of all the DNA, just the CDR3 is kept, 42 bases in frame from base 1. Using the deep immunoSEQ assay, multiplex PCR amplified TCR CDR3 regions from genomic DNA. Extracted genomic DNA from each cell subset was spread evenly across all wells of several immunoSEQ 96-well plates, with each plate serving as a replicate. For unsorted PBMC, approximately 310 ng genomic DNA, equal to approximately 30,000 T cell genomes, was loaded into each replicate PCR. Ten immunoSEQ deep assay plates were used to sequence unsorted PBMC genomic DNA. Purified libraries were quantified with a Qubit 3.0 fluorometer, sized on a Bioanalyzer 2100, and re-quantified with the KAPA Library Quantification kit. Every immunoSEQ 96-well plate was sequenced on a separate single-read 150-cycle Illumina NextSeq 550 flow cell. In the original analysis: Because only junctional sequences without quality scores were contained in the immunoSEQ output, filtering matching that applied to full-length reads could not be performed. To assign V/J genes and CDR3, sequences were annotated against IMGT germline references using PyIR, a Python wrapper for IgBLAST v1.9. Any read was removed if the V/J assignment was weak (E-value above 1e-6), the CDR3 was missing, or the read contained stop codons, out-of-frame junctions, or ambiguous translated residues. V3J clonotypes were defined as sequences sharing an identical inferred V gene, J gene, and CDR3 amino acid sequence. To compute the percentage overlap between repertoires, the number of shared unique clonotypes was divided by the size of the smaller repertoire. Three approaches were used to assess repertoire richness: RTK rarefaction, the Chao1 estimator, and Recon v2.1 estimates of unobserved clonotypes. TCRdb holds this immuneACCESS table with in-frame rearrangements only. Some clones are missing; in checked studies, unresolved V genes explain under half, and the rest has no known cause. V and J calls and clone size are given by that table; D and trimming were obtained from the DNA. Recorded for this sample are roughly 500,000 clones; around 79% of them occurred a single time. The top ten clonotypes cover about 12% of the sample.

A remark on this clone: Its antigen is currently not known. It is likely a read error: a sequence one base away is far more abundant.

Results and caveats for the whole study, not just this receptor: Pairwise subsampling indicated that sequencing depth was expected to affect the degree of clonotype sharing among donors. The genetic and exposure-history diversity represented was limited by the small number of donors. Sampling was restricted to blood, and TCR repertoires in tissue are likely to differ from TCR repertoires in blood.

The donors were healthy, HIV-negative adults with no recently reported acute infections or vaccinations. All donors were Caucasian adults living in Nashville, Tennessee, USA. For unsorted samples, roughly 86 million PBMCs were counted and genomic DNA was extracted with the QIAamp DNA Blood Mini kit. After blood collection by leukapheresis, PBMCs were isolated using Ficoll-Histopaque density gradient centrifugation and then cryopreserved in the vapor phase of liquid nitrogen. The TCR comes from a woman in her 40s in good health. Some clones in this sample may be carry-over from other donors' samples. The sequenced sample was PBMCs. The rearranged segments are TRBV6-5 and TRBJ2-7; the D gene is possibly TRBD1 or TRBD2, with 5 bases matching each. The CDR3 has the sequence CASSAGTPVSEQYF. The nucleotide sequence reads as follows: TGTGCCAGCAGCGCCGGGACCCCTGTCTCCGAGCAGTACTTC.